This TCR beta chain appears in the sequencing data of a study of blood T cell repertoires in COVID-19. Study in general: COVID-19 samples from acute and convalescent phases originated in the United States, Italy and Spain. Sources were T cells, B-cell-depleted T cells, or PBMCs; the material itself was cDNA or gDNA.

In the authors' workflow: The authors estimated nucleated cell counts from reference gene primer amplification. Using immunoSEQ multiplex PCR, the repertoire was profiled, and TCRdb retains in-frame clones only, with some absent. That table supplies the V and J calls and clone size; D and trimming were determined from the DNA. The table lists some 190,000 clones, 82% of them singletons, with approximately 10% in the top ten. This CDR3 is 14 amino acids long. Looked up from germline, CDR1 is MNHEY and CDR2 is SMNVEV (reference sequence). V was trimmed by 2 bases and J by 9 bases, leaving 16 bases between them.

This TCR was recovered from a woman aged 80 or older with active or convalescent COVID-19. The sequenced sample consisted of peripheral blood. This sequence joins TRBV27 and TRBJ1-2, with D perhaps matching TRBD1 (6 bases). The CDR3 DNA sequence: TGTGCCAGCAGTTTAGGGGGGGCAGGTCTGAGCTACACCTTC. It yields the protein CASSLGGAGLSYTF.